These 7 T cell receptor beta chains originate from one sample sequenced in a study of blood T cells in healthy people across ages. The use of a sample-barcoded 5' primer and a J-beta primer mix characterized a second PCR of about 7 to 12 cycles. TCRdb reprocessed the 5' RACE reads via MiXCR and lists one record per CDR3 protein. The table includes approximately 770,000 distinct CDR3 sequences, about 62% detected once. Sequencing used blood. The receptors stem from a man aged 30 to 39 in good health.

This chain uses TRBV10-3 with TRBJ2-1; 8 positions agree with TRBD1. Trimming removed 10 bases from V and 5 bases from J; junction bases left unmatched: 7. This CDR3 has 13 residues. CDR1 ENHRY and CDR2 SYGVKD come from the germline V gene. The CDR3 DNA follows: TGTGCCAACGGACAGGGTTCTAACAATGAGCAGTTCTTC. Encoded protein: CANGQGSNNEQFF.

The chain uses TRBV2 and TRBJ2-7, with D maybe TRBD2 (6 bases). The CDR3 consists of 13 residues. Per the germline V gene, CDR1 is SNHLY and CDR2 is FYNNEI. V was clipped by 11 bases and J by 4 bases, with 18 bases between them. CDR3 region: CAVRDLAPYEQYF. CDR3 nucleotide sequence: TGTGCCGTCCGGGACTTAGCCCCGTACGAGCAGTACTTC. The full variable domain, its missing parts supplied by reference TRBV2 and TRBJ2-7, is EPEVTQTPSHQVTQMGQEVILRCVPISNHLYFYWYRQILGQKVEFLVSFYNNEISEKSEIFDDQFSVERPDGSNFTLKIRSTKLEDSAMYFCAVRDLAPYEQYFGPGTRLTVT.

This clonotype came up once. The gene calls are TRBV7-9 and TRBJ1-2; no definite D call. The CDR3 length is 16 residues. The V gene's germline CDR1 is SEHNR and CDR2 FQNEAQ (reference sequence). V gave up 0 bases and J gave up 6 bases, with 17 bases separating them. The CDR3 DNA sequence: TGTGCCAGCAGCTTAGCGCGAGGCGCTTGGACGGATGGCTACACCTTC. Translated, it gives CASSLARGAWTDGYTF.

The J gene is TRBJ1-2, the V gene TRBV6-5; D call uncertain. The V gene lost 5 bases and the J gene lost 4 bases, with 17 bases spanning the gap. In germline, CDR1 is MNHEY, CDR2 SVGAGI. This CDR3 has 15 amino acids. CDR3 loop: CASSPARAFFYGYTF. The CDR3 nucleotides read TGTGCCAGCAGTCCCGCCCGGGCCTTCTTCTATGGCTACACCTTC.

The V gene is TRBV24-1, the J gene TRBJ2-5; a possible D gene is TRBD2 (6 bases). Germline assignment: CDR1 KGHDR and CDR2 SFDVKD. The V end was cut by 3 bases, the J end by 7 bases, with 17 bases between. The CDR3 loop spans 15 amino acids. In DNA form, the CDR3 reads TGTGCCACCAGTGATCCAGGGACTGAAGAAGGGACCCAGTACTTC. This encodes CATSDPGTEEGTQYF.

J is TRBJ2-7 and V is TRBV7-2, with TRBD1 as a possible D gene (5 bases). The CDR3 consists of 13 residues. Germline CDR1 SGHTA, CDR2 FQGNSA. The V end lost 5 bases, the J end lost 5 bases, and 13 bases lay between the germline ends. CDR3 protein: CASSTGHGNEQYF. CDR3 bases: TGTGCCAGCAGCACCGGACACGGCAACGAGCAGTACTTC.

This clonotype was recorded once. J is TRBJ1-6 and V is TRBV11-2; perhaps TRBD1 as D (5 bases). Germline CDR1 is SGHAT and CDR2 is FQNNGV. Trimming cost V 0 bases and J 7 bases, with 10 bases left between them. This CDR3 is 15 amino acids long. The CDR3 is CASSLELAGNSPLHF. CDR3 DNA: TGTGCCAGCAGCTTAGAGTTGGCAGGGAATTCACCCCTCCACTTT.